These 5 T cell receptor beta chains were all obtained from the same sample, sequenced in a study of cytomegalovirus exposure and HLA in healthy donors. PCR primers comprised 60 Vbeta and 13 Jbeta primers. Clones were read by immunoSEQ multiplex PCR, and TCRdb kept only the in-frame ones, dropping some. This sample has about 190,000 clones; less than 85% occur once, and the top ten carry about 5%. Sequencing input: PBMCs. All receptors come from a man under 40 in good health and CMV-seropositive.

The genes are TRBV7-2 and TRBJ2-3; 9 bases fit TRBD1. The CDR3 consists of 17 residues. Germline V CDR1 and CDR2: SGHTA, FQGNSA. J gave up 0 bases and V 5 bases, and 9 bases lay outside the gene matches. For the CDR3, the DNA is TGTGCCAGCAGCCCAACCGGGACAGGGTCTAGCACAGATACGCAGTATTTT. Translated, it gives CASSPTGTGSSTDTQYF.

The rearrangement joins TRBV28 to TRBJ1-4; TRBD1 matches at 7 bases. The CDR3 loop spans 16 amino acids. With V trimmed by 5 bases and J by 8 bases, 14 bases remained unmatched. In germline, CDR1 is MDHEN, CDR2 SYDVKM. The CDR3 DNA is TGTGCCAGCAGTACCCCGGGGCAGGGGGGCAGAGAAAAACTGTTTTTT. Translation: CASSTPGQGGREKLFF. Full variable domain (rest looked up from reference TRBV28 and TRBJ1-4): DVKVTQSSRYLVKRTGEKVFLECVQDMDHENMFWYRQDPGLGLRLIYFSYDVKMKEKGDIPEGYSVSREKKERFSLILESASTNQTSMYLCASSTPGQGGREKLFFGSGTQLSVL.

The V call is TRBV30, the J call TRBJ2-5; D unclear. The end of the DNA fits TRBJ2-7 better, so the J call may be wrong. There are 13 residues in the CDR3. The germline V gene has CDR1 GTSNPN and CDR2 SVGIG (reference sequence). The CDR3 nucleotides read TGTGCCTGGAGCCGTGACTCATCCTACGAGCAGTACTTC. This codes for CAWSRDSSYEQYF.

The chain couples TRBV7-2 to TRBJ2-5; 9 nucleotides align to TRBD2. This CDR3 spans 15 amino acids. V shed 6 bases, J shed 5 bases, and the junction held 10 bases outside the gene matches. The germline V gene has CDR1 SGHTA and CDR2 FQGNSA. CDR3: CASSGGRGGWETQYF. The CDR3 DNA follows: TGTGCCAGCAGTGGGGGGCGGGGGGGCTGGGAGACCCAGTACTTC. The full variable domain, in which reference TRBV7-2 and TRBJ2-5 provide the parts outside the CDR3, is GAGVSQSPSNKVTEKGKDVELRCDPISGHTALYWYRQSLGQGLEFLIYFQGNSAPDKSGLPSDRFSAERTGGSVSTLTIQRTQQEDSAVYLCASSGGRGGWETQYFGPGTRLLVL.

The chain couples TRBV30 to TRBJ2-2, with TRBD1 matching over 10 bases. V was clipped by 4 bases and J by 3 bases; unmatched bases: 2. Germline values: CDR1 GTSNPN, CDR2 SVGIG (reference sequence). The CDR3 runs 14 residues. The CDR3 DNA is TGTGCCTGGATGACAGGGGGCTACACCGGGGAGCTGTTTTTT. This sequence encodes CAWMTGGYTGELFF.